This T cell receptor beta chain was retrieved from a study of blood T cells in healthy people across ages. The authors isolated at least 7 million PBMCs per sample. This clonotype was counted between two and nine times. A second PCR of 7 to 11 cycles used a sample-barcoded 5' primer and a J-beta primer mix. Every single cDNA molecule received a tag from a template-switch adaptor with 12 random nucleotides. MiXCR, run by TCRdb on the 5' RACE reads, gives a single entry per CDR3 protein. The table lists 730,000 or so distinct CDR3 sequences, 40% to 45% of them singletons, with 20% to 25% in the top ten. V lost 5 bases to trimming and J lost 3 bases; unmatched junction nucleotides: 10. CDR1 is SEHNR and CDR2 is FQNEAQ in the germline V gene (reference sequence). This CDR3 spans 15 amino acids.

Material for sequencing was blood. The receptor was isolated from a woman aged 60-75 years in good health. The chain has TRBV7-9 and TRBJ2-7, with 7 bases matching TRBD2. CDR3 region: CASSALGGTFYEQYF. For the CDR3, the DNA is TGTGCCAGCAGCGCCCTGGGGGGGACCTTCTACGAGCAGTACTTC.